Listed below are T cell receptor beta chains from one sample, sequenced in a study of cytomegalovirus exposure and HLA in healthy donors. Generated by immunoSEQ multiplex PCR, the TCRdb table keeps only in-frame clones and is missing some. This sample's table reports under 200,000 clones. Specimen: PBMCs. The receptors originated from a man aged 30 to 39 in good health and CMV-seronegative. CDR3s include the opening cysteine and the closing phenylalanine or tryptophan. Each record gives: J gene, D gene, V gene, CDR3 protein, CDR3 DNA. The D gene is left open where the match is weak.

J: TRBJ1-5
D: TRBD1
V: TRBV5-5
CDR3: CASSRTGGREQPQHF
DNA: TGTGCCAGCAGCAGGACAGGGGGTAGGGAACAGCCCCAGCATTTT

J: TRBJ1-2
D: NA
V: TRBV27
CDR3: CASSSTGTHRSYTF
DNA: TGTGCCAGCAGTTCGACCGGGACACACAGGAGCTACACCTTC

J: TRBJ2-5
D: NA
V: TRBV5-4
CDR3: CASSRRLDSGAETQYF
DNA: TGTGCCAGCAGCCGAAGACTAGATTCTGGCGCGGAGACCCAGTACTTC

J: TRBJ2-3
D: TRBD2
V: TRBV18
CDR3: CASSPPGLVPDTQYF
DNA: TGTGCCAGCTCACCTCCGGGACTAGTCCCAGATACGCAGTATTTT

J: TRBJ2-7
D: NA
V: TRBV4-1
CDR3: CASSQEGRGRGDNEQYF
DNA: TGCGCCAGCAGCCAAGAGGGCCGGGGCAGGGGAGACAACGAGCAGTACTTC

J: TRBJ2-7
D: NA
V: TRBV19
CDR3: CASSDSQDSSYEQYF
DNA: TGTGCCAGTAGTGATTCCCAGGACAGTTCCTACGAGCAGTACTTC

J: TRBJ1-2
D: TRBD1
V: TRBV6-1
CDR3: CASSVQGADGYTF
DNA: TGTGCCAGCAGTGTCCAGGGGGCTGACGGCTACACCTTC

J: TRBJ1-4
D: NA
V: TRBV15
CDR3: CATSRDLVRGEKLFF
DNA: TGTGCCACCAGCAGAGATCTAGTACGGGGTGAAAAACTGTTTTTT

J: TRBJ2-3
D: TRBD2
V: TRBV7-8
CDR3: CASSLVGLAGSTDTQYF
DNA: TGTGCCAGCAGCTTAGTGGGACTAGCGGGAAGCACAGATACGCAGTATTTT

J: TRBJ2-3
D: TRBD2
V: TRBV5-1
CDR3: CASQRGGSTDTQYF
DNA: TGCGCCAGTCAGCGGGGGGGGAGCACAGATACGCAGTATTTT

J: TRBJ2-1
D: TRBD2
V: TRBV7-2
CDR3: CASSPAAGDSYNEQFF
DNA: TGTGCCAGCAGCCCCGCGGCGGGAGACTCCTACAATGAGCAGTTCTTC

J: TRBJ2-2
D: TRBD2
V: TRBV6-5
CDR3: CASSYGAGGYTGELFF
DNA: TGTGCCAGCAGTTACGGCGCGGGAGGTTACACCGGGGAGCTGTTTTTT

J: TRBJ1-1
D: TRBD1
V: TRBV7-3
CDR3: CASSPRTGGLTEAFF
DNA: TGTGCCAGCAGCCCCCGGACAGGGGGGTTAACTGAAGCTTTCTTT

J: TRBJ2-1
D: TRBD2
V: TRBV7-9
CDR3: CASSLGSAGVVEQFF
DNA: TGTGCCAGCAGCTTAGGGTCCGCGGGAGTGGTTGAGCAGTTCTTC

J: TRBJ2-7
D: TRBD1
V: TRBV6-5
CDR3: CASSYSRQGHDEQYF
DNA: TGTGCCAGCAGTTACTCTAGACAGGGGCACGACGAGCAGTACTTC

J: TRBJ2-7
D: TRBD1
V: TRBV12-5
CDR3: CASGLGAGTGLVYEQYF
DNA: TGTGCTAGTGGTTTGGGCGCCGGGACAGGCCTAGTCTACGAGCAGTACTTC

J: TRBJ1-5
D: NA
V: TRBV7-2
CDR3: CASSLGGGQPQHF
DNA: TGTGCCAGCAGCTTAGGGGGGGGTCAGCCCCAGCATTTT

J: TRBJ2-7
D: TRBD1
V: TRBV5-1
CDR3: CASSRGQGGGLYEQYF
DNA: TGCGCCAGCAGCAGGGGACAGGGAGGGGGACTCTACGAGCAGTACTTC

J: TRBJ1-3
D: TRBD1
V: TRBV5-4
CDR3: CASSRTGSEGNTIYF
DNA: TGTGCCAGCAGCAGGACAGGGAGCGAGGGAAACACCATATATTTT

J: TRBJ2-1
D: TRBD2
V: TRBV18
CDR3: CASSPNPSGSYNEQFF
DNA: TGTGCCAGCTCGCCGAACCCTAGCGGGAGCTACAATGAGCAGTTCTTC

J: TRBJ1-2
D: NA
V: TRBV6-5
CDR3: CASTPTALNYGYTF
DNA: TGTGCCAGCACCCCGACAGCGCTAAACTATGGCTACACCTTC

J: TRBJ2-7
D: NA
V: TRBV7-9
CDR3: CASSWAVSYEQYF
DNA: TGTGCCAGCAGCTGGGCTGTCTCCTACGAGCAGTACTTC

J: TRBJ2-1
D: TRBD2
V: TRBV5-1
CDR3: CASSLTPSGSDYNEQFF
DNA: TGCGCCAGCAGCTTAACCCCTAGCGGGAGTGACTACAATGAGCAGTTCTTC

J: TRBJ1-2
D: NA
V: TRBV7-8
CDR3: CASIKYRVGGYGYTF
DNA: TGTGCCAGCATCAAATACAGGGTTGGGGGCTATGGCTACACCTTC

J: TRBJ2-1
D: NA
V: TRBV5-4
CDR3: CASSLTGGGWAYNEQFF
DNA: TGTGCCAGCAGTCTCACGGGGGGCGGTTGGGCCTACAATGAGCAGTTCTTC

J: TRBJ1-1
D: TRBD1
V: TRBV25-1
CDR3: CASSSAGGTEAFF
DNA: TGTGCCAGCAGTTCGGCAGGGGGAACTGAAGCTTTCTTT

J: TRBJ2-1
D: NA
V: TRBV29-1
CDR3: CSAKYNEQFF
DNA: TGCAGCGCAAAATACAATGAGCAGTTCTTC

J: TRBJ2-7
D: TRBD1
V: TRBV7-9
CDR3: CASSSRGRGLDEQYF
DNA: TGTGCCAGCAGCTCGCGGGGCAGGGGGCTCGACGAGCAGTACTTC

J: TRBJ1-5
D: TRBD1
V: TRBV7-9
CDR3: CASSTSDRFLRNQPQHF
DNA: TGTGCCAGCAGCACCTCGGACAGGTTCCTGCGCAATCAGCCCCAGCATTTT

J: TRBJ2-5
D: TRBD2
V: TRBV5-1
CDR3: CASSTIQTSGGTQYF
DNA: TGCGCCAGCAGCACCATCCAGACTAGCGGGGGGACCCAGTACTTC

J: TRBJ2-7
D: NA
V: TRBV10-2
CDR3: CASSDYGGSSYEQYF
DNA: TGCGCCAGCAGTGATTACGGAGGGAGCTCCTACGAGCAGTACTTC